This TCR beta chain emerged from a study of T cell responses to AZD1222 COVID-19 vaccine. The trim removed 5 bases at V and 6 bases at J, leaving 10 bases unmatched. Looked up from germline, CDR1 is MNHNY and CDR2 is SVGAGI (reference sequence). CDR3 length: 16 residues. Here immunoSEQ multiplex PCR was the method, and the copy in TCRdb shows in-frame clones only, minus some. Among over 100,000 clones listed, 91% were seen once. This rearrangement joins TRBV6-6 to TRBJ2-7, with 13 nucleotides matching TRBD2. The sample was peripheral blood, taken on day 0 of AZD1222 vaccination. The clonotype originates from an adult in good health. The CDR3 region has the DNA TGTGCCAGCAGTACGGGACTAGCGGGAACTTCGGGCGAGCAGTACTTC. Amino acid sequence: CASSTGLAGTSGEQYF.